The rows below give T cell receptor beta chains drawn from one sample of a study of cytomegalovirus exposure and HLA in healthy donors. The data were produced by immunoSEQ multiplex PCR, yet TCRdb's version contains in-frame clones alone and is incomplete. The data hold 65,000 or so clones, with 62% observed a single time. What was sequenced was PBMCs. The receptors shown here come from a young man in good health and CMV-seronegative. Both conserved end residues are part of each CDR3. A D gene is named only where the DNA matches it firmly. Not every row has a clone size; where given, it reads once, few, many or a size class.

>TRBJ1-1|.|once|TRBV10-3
CAISVGQGLAFF
TGTGCCATCAGTGTGGGGCAGGGTCTAGCTTTCTTT
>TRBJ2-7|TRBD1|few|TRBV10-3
CAIGQGNGEQYF
TGTGCCATCGGACAGGGCAATGGCGAGCAGTACTTC
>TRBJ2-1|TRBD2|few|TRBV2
CASSPVVAGYYNEQFF
TGTGCCAGCAGCCCCGTGGTAGCGGGGTACTACAATGAGCAGTTCTTC
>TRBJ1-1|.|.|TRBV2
CASRLTGLGTEAFF
TGTGCCAGCAGGCTAACAGGGCTGGGAACTGAAGCTTTCTTT
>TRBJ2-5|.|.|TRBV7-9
CASSLLEAEETQYF
TGTGCCAGCAGCTTATTAGAAGCGGAAGAGACCCAGTACTTC
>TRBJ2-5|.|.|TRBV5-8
CASTGRLETQYF
TGTGCCAGCACGGGAAGATTGGAGACCCAGTACTTC
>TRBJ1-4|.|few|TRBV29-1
CSVIRGGNEKLFF
TGCAGCGTCATTCGAGGGGGTAATGAAAAACTGTTTTTT
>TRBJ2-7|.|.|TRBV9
CASSPRGPYEQYF
TGTGCCAGCAGCCCCCGAGGCCCCTACGAGCAGTACTTC
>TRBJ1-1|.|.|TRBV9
CASVAYGRTTEAFF
TGTGCCAGCGTGGCGTACGGGAGGACCACTGAAGCTTTCTTT
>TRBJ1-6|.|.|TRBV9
CASGSTQSPLHF
TGTGCCAGCGGTTCCACCCAGTCACCCCTCCACTTT
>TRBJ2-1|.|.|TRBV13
CASSFGVEQFF
TGTGCCAGCAGCTTCGGAGTGGAGCAGTTCTTC
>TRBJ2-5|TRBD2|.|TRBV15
CATSPGGDQETQYF
TGTGCCACCAGCCCGGGGGGGGACCAAGAGACCCAGTACTTC
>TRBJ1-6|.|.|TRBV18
CASSLGVPSSYNSPLHF
TGTGCCAGCTCACTAGGAGTTCCGAGCTCCTATAATTCACCCCTCCACTTT
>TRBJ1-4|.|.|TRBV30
CACHYRTTNEKLFF
TGTGCCTGCCATTACAGGACAACTAATGAAAAACTGTTTTTT
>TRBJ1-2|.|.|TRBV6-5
CASSRERQSYGYTF
TGTGCCAGCAGTCGAGAGAGGCAGTCCTATGGCTACACCTTC
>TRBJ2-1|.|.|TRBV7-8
CASMRGLESSYNEQFF
TGTGCCAGCATGCGGGGGCTTGAGAGCTCCTACAATGAGCAGTTCTTC
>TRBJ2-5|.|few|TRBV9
CASSVGTGTLAETQYF
TGTGCCAGCAGCGTAGGTACCGGGACACTGGCGGAGACCCAGTACTTC
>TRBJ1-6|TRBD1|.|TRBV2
CASSEGTGGGSPLHF
TGTGCCAGCAGTGAGGGGACAGGGGGAGGTTCACCCCTCCACTTT
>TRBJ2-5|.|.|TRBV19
CASSDTGEETQYF
TGTGCCAGTAGTGATACAGGAGAAGAGACCCAGTACTTC
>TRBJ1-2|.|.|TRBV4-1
CASSQDTRSNYGYTF
TGCGCCAGCAGCCAAGATACCAGGTCCAACTATGGCTACACCTTC
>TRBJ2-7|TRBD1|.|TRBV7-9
CASSPRVGTGYEQYF
TGTGCCAGCAGCCCCCGGGTTGGGACAGGCTACGAGCAGTACTTC
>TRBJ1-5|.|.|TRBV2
CASRPQGSVNQPQHF
TGTGCCAGCAGACCACAGGGATCTGTCAATCAGCCCCAGCATTTT
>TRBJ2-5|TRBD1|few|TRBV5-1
CASRQGWETQYF
TGCGCCAGCAGACAGGGGTGGGAGACCCAGTACTTC
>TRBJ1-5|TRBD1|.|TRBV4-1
CASSQEGQGFQPQHF
TGCGCCAGCAGCCAAGAGGGACAGGGATTTCAGCCCCAGCATTTT
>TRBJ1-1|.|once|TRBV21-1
CASSKEQGKTEAFF
TGTGCCAGCAGCAAAGAACAGGGGAAAACTGAAGCTTTCTTT
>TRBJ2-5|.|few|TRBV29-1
CSLLGVQETQYF
TGCAGCCTGCTAGGAGTGCAAGAGACCCAGTACTTC
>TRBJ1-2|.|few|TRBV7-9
CASSLVREGLSGYTF
TGTGCCAGCAGCTTGGTCAGGGAGGGGCTCTCTGGCTACACCTTC
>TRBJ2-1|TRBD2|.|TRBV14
CASSKGTSYNEQFF
TGTGCCAGCAGCAAGGGGACTAGCTACAATGAGCAGTTCTTC
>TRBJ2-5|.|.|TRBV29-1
CSERGAGETQYF
TGCAGCGAACGGGGGGCTGGGGAGACCCAGTACTTC
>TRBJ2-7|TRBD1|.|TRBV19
CASSSGTVYEQYF
TGTGCCAGTAGTTCGGGGACAGTCTACGAGCAGTACTTC
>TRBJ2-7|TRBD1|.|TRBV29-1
CSVVRQGASYEQYF
TGCAGCGTTGTCCGACAGGGGGCTTCCTACGAGCAGTACTTC
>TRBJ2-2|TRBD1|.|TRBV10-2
CASSEQKTGGKTGELFF
TGCGCCAGCAGTGAGCAGAAGACAGGGGGCAAAACCGGGGAGCTGTTTTTT
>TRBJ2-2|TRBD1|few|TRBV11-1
CASSLLGGPGELFF
TGTGCCAGCAGCTTATTAGGGGGCCCCGGGGAGCTGTTTTTT
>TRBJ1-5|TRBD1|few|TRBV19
CASKEQGVSNQPQHF
TGTGCCAGTAAGGAACAGGGGGTTAGCAATCAGCCCCAGCATTTT
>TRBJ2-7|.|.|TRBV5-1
CASSLFSYEQYF
TGCGCCAGCAGCTTGTTCAGCTACGAGCAGTACTTC
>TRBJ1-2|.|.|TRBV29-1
CSVRTAGNPYGYTF
TGCAGCGTTCGAACGGCAGGGAATCCTTATGGCTACACCTTC
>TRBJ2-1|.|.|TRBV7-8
CASSSVFGTQGDNEQFF
TGTGCCAGCAGCTCTGTTTTTGGGACTCAAGGCGACAATGAGCAGTTCTTC
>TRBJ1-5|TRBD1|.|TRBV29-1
CSVRQGLNQPQHF
TGCAGCGTCCGACAGGGCCTCAATCAGCCCCAGCATTTT
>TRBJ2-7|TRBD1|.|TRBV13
CASSPWDRGQHEQYF
TGTGCCAGCAGCCCCTGGGACAGGGGGCAACACGAGCAGTACTTC
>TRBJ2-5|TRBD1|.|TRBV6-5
CASSRTGGGQETQYF
TGTGCCAGCAGTCGGACAGGGGGTGGACAAGAGACCCAGTACTTC
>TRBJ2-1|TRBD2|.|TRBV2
CASFSGGADNEQFF
TGTGCCAGCTTTAGCGGGGGGGCAGACAATGAGCAGTTCTTC
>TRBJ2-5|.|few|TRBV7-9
CASSSNRDPGETQYF
TGTGCCAGCAGCTCTAACCGAGATCCAGGAGAGACCCAGTACTTC
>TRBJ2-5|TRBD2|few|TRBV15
CATSIGTSIETQYF
TGTGCCACCAGCATTGGGACTAGCATAGAGACCCAGTACTTC
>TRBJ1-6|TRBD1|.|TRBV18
CASSPGTEYNSPLHF
TGTGCCAGCTCACCAGGGACAGAGTATAATTCACCCCTCCACTTT
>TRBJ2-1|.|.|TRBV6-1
CASSDLLDYNEQFF
TGTGCCAGCAGTGACTTACTCGACTACAATGAGCAGTTCTTC
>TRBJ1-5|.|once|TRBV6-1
CASTRDIGAAQPQHF
TGTGCCAGCACCAGGGACATAGGGGCGGCTCAGCCCCAGCATTTT
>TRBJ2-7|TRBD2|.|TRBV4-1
CASSQGWGGESYEQYF
TGCGCCAGCAGCCAAGGGTGGGGGGGGGAGTCATACGAGCAGTACTTC
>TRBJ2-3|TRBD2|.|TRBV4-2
CASSQDAGGQDTQYF
TGTGCCAGCAGCCAAGACGCGGGGGGGCAAGATACGCAGTATTTT
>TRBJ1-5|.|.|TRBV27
CASSLKGGFQPQHF
TGTGCCAGCAGTTTGAAGGGAGGTTTTCAGCCCCAGCATTTT
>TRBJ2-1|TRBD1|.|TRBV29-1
CSGRDRGYNEQFF
TGCAGCGGACGGGACAGGGGATACAATGAGCAGTTCTTC
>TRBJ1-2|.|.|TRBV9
CASSVASGETGRGGYTF
TGTGCCAGCAGCGTAGCGAGTGGGGAGACAGGACGGGGTGGCTACACCTTC
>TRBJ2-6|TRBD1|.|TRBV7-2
CASSSRDSRSGANVLTF
TGTGCCAGCAGCTCCCGGGACAGCCGCTCTGGGGCCAACGTCCTGACTTTC
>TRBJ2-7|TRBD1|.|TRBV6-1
CASSRDRGQVEQYF
TGTGCCAGCAGTCGTGACAGGGGACAGGTCGAGCAGTACTTC